Following are 32 T cell receptor beta chains from one sample sequenced in a study of CD8 T cells in ankylosing spondylitis (dated by TCRdb to the late 2010s). The library was obtained by 5' RACE. This sample was sequenced with an Illumina HiSeq 2500. TCRdb reanalyzed the raw reads on its own, using fastp at Q25 for trimming and MiXCR for clone calling, and kept in-frame beta chains. Rows are unified per CDR3 protein, each entry keeping the most common DNA and genes. This sample has more than 250,000 distinct CDR3 sequences in its table, and around 10% of those were observed once. The top ten clonotypes cover roughly 9.5% of the sample. The sequencing sample was made of blood, either unsorted or a sorted T cell fraction (not recorded which). Receptors originate from a female donor with ankylosing spondylitis or in good health (not recorded which).

This clonotype was seen at least ten times. This chain links TRBV27 with TRBJ1-2, with a weak D call TRBD1 (5 bases). Trimming took 10 bases from V and 4 from J, leaving 19 bases between them. From germline, CDR1 is MNHEY and CDR2 SMNVEV (reference sequence). The CDR3 has 14 residues. The CDR3: CATSLHGGGYGYTF. The CDR3 DNA reads TGTGCCACTTCCCTTCATGGGGGAGGCTATGGCTACACCTTC.

CDR3 residues: CSARLAGGGNEQFF. CDR3 DNA: TGCAGTGCTAGGTTAGCGGGAGGTGGTAATGAGCAGTTCTTC. The V and J genes are TRBV20-1 and TRBJ2-1; 10 bases match TRBD2. V lost 3 bases to trimming and J lost 7 bases; unmatched junction nucleotides: 6. From germline, CDR1 is DFQATT and CDR2 SNEGSKA (reference sequence). The CDR3 extends over 14 amino acids.

The table lists this clonotype with a count of one. The CDR3 coding sequence is TGTGCCAGCTCACCCTCAAGGGGAAAGACCGGGGAGCTGTTTTTT. Its translation: CASSPSRGKTGELFF. The chain employs TRBV18 and TRBJ2-2, with D maybe TRBD1 (5 bases). Germline V CDR1 and CDR2: KGHSH, LQKENI. Trimming shortened V by 3 bases and J by 5 bases, and 13 bases separated the two germline ends. This CDR3 is 15 amino acids long.

This clonotype has more than one count but fewer than ten. The rearrangement joins TRBV11-2 to TRBJ2-1, with D tentatively TRBD1 or TRBD2 (5 bases each). Per germline, CDR1 SGHAT and CDR2 FQNNGV. Trimming shortened V by 3 bases and J by 0 bases, and 27 bases separated the two germline ends. The CDR3 runs to 21 residues. As DNA, the CDR3 is TGTGCCAGCAGCTTCTCTATCCGGGGACCAGTCCCCACGAGCTCCTACAATGAGCAGTTCTTC. It yields the protein CASSFSIRGPVPTSSYNEQFF.

This clonotype was recorded many times. V and J are TRBV20-1 and TRBJ2-3; D not certain. V gave up 0 bases and J gave up 0 bases, with 10 bases separating them. Looked up from germline, CDR1 is DFQATT and CDR2 is SNEGSKA (reference sequence). The CDR3 runs to 15 residues. The CDR3 DNA is TGCAGTGCTAGAGATACCTCTACTAGCACAGATACGCAGTATTTT. Translated: CSARDTSTSTDTQYF.

This clonotype was counted ten times or more. The V call is TRBV6-8, the J call TRBJ2-1, with 7 positions matching TRBD2. The CDR3 has 16 residues. Per the germline V gene, CDR1 is MNHGY and CDR2 is SAAAGT. V lost 5 bases, J lost 1 base, and 8 bases stayed unmatched. This CDR3 is CASSRLRELSYNEQFF. Here the CDR3 DNA reads TGTGCCAGCAGTAGACTGCGGGAGCTTTCCTACAATGAGCAGTTCTTC.

This clonotype occurred many times. This chain connects TRBV28 to TRBJ2-7; D not resolved. Per the germline V gene, CDR1 is MDHEN and CDR2 is SYDVKM. The CDR3 sequence is 12 residues long. V lost 3 bases and J lost 7, with 10 bases in between. DNA for the CDR3: TGTGCCAGCAGTTTTCAGGCCCTGGAGCAGTACTTC. Residues: CASSFQALEQYF.

The table lists this clonotype with many counts. V is TRBV5-5 and J is TRBJ2-1, with D tentatively TRBD2 (5 bases). The CDR3 runs to 13 residues. Germline V gene sequence: CDR1 SGHKS, CDR2 YYEKEE (reference sequence). V gave up 3 bases and J gave up 2 bases, with 6 bases separating them. Written as DNA, the CDR3 is TGTGCCAGCAGCTCAGCGGCCTACAATGAGCAGTTCTTC. Translation gives CASSSAAYNEQFF.

This clonotype was observed many times. J is TRBJ2-7 and V is TRBV28, with TRBD2 matching 8 bases. The V gene end was trimmed by 6 bases and the J gene end by 6 bases; junction bases not matched to a gene: 1. Germline-derived CDR1 and CDR2 are MDHEN and SYDVKM. This CDR3 has 11 residues. The CDR3 reads CASRGLGEQYF. The CDR3 nucleotides are TGTGCCAGCAGGGGACTAGGCGAGCAGTACTTC.

This clonotype was found many times. The rearrangement uses TRBV6-1 and TRBJ2-1; D may be TRBD1 or TRBD2 (6 bases each). In germline, CDR1 is MNHNS, CDR2 SASEGT. The CDR3 consists of 14 residues. V was cut by 6 bases and J by 9 bases, with 18 bases left in between. The chain's CDR3 is CASRLQGGGGEQFF. As DNA, the CDR3 is TGTGCCAGCAGACTACAGGGTGGAGGGGGTGAGCAGTTCTTC.

This sequence joins TRBV28 and TRBJ1-1; perhaps TRBD1 as D (5 bases). The V gene's germline CDR1 is MDHEN and CDR2 SYDVKM. This CDR3 region has 13 residues. V shed 2 bases and J shed 4 bases, with 8 bases lying between them. The CDR3 DNA reads as TGTGCCAGCAGTTTACCGGGGGTCACTGAAGCTTTCTTT. This sequence encodes CASSLPGVTEAFF.

This clonotype came up many times. The chain has TRBV12-3 or TRBV12-4 and TRBJ2-1; TRBD1 aligns across 8 bases. The J segment lost 6 bases and the V segment lost 1 base, leaving 2 bases of the junction unmatched. The CDR3 has 14 amino acids. The DNA for the CDR3 is TGTGCCAGCAGTTTAGGGGACAGGAGCAATGAGCAGTTCTTC. Translating gives CASSLGDRSNEQFF.

A word on this clonotype: The germline gene is not matched at one end of the junction; a read error may be the cause. J is TRBJ2-5 and V is TRBV30; no reliable D call. Germline CDR1 reads GTSNPN; CDR2 reads SVGIG (reference sequence). The CDR3 has 14 amino acids. The DNA of the CDR3 is TGTGCCTGGACTCCCCTCGGAGATGGGAAGACCCAGTCCTTC. Residues: CAWTPLGDGKTQSF.

There are many counts of this clonotype. V is TRBV5-1 and J is TRBJ2-1, with 8 bases matching TRBD1. Germline CDR1 is SGHRS and CDR2 is YFSETQ. This CDR3 spans 16 amino acids. With V trimmed by 4 bases and J by 2 bases, 8 bases remained unmatched. CDR3 coding DNA: TGCGCCAGCAGCCTTGGGGACAGGCTTCCCTACAATGAGCAGTTCTTC. Its translation is CASSLGDRLPYNEQFF. Looking up the rest from reference TRBV5-1 and TRBJ2-1 gives the full variable domain: KAGVTQTPRYLIKTRGQQVTLSCSPISGHRSVSWYQQTPGQGLQFLFEYFSETQRNKGNFPGRFSGRQFSNSRSEMNVSTLELGDSALYLCASSLGDRLPYNEQFFGPGTRLTVL.

This clonotype was counted a few times. V and J are TRBV3-1 and TRBJ1-6; D not certain. This CDR3 region has 14 residues. The V end lost 5 bases, the J end lost 5 bases, and 10 bases lay between the germline ends. Per germline, CDR1 LGHDT and CDR2 YNNKEL (reference sequence). The CDR3 coding sequence is TGTGCCAGCAGCGCTGGACTCAATAATTCACCCCTCCACTTT. Translation: CASSAGLNNSPLHF.

The table lists this clonotype with many counts. V is TRBV9 and J is TRBJ1-2; weak D call: TRBD1 (6 bases). This CDR3 has 14 residues. Germline CDR1 SGDLS, CDR2 YYNGEE. Trimming took 1 base from V and 6 from J, leaving 13 bases between them. DNA for the CDR3: TGTGCCAGCAGCGTAACCCGGGGGGGCAATGGCTACACCTTC. Translated: CASSVTRGGNGYTF.

This clonotype was seen many times. This chain connects TRBV10-3 to TRBJ2-2; D might be TRBD1 (5 bases). The V gene lost 0 bases and the J gene lost 4 bases, with 18 bases spanning the gap. In germline, CDR1 is ENHRY, CDR2 SYGVKD. The CDR3 has 18 residues. In DNA, the CDR3 is TGTGCCATCAGTGAGTCACTGTTGCAGGGATCGGGCACCGGGGAGCTGTTTTTT. This sequence encodes CAISESLLQGSGTGELFF.

This clonotype was recorded many times. This chain connects TRBV20-1 to TRBJ1-4; TRBD1 aligns across 7 bases. Losses at the gene ends were 2 bases for V and 7 bases for J; bases not matched to a gene: 10. Per germline, CDR1 DFQATT and CDR2 SNEGSKA (reference sequence). This CDR3 has 15 residues. In DNA form, the CDR3 reads TGCAGTGCTAGAACCCCTACAGGGGAGGGTGAAAAACTGTTTTTT. It specifies CSARTPTGEGEKLFF.

This clonotype was counted many times. The chain joins TRBV20-1 to TRBJ1-1, with D tentatively TRBD1 (6 bases). Between the trimmed V and J ends, which lost 6 bases and 1 base, there was a span of 9 bases. Germline V gene data show CDR1 as DFQATT and CDR2 as SNEGSKA (reference sequence). The CDR3 is 12 residues long. CDR3 sequence: CSARGPNTEAFF. The DNA of the CDR3 is TGCAGTGCCAGGGGACCGAACACTGAAGCTTTCTTT.

This clonotype came up many times. The rearrangement uses TRBV20-1 and TRBJ2-7, with 8 positions matching TRBD1. The CDR3 has 17 amino acids. In germline, CDR1 is DFQATT, CDR2 SNEGSKA (reference sequence). Germline trimming cut 0 bases from V and 4 bases from J; bases unmatched to any gene: 14. CDR3 coding DNA: TGCAGTGCTAGAGAGAGGCGGCCCGGACAGGGAAAGTACGAGCAGTACTTC. Residues: CSARERRPGQGKYEQYF.

This clonotype was counted ten times or more. This chain connects TRBV10-3 to TRBJ2-5, with D tentatively TRBD2 (5 bases). The V gene's germline CDR1 is ENHRY and CDR2 SYGVKD. This CDR3 has 13 amino acids. V was cut by 5 bases and J by 4 bases, with 11 bases left in between. The CDR3: CAISSGMGETQYF. For the CDR3, the DNA is TGTGCCATCAGTTCGGGAATGGGAGAGACCCAGTACTTC.

The CDR3, as DNA: TGTGCCAGCAGCTTGAGATGGGGCACTGAGACCCAGTACTTC. Translated: CASSLRWGTETQYF. V gene TRBV7-2 combines with J gene TRBJ2-5; tentative D call: TRBD1 (5 bases). Per the germline V gene, CDR1 is SGHTA and CDR2 is FQGNSA. Trimming stripped 3 bases from V and 5 bases from J, with 13 bases between. The CDR3 runs to 14 residues.

This clonotype was seen repeatedly, ten times or more. This chain joins TRBV6-1 and TRBJ1-5; perhaps TRBD1 as D (6 bases). V was cut by 6 bases and J by 0 bases, with 12 bases left in between. The CDR3 contains 15 residues. Germline V gene lookup returns CDR1 MNHNS and CDR2 SASEGT. DNA of the CDR3: TGTGCCAGCAGATGGACAGACAATAGCAATCAGCCCCAGCATTTT. It codes for CASRWTDNSNQPQHF.

This clonotype was seen repeatedly, ten times or more. The rearrangement links TRBV27 to TRBJ2-7; 8 nucleotides agree with TRBD1. Looked up from germline, CDR1 is MNHEY and CDR2 is SMNVEV (reference sequence). V was clipped by 6 bases and J by 1 base; unmatched bases: 11. The CDR3 runs 16 residues. The DNA for the CDR3 is TGTGCCAGCAGCAAAGAACAGGGGGGAGGATCCTACGAGCAGTACTTC. It is translated as CASSKEQGGGSYEQYF.

The chain links TRBV28 to TRBJ1-5; D might be TRBD1 (5 bases). Germline V lookup: CDR1 MDHEN, CDR2 SYDVKM. The CDR3 consists of 14 residues. V lost 3 bases and J lost 7, with 13 bases in between. The DNA of the CDR3 is TGTGCCAGCAGTTTGATAGGGGAAGGGCAGCCCCAGCATTTT. Translating gives CASSLIGEGQPQHF.

The table lists this clonotype with many counts. The gene calls are TRBV5-1 and TRBJ2-1; 14 positions match TRBD2. Unmatched junction bases numbered 9, after V lost 3 bases and J lost 7 bases. Per germline, CDR1 SGHRS and CDR2 YFSETQ. The CDR3 has 17 amino acids. CDR3 nucleotide sequence: TGCGCCAGCAGCTCCCGACCGACTAGCGGGGGGGAGAATGAGCAGTTCTTC. Translating it yields CASSSRPTSGGENEQFF.

This clonotype was counted only a few times. The chain links TRBV27 to TRBJ1-6; 7 positions agree with TRBD1. After removal of 2 bases from V and 3 bases from J, the junction contained 4 bases not matched to a gene. CDR1 and CDR2 (germline): MNHEY, SMNVEV (reference sequence). The CDR3 covers 16 residues. The CDR3 is CASSLRGGLYNSPLHF. CDR3 nucleotide sequence: TGTGCCAGCAGTTTACGAGGGGGCCTCTATAATTCACCCCTCCACTTT.

This clonotype was detected a few times. In DNA form, the CDR3 reads TGTGCCAGCAGCCCCACCGGGACTTTGGAGCAGTACTTC. Encoded protein: CASSPTGTLEQYF. The chain recombines TRBV7-7 with TRBJ2-7; perhaps TRBD2 as D (6 bases). The CDR3 is made up of 13 amino acids. V was trimmed by 5 bases and J by 7 bases, leaving 15 bases between them. Germline CDR1 is SSHAT and CDR2 is FNYEAQ (reference sequence).

This clonotype was seen many times. The rearrangement links TRBV10-2 to TRBJ2-5; possible D gene TRBD2, 6 bases. V was trimmed by 4 bases and J by 4 bases, leaving 16 bases between them. Germline V gives CDR1 WSHSY, CDR2 SAAADI. This CDR3 is 15 amino acids long. The CDR3 region is CASSGPVRGTETQYF. The CDR3, as DNA: TGCGCCAGCAGTGGGCCCGTCCGGGGGACAGAGACCCAGTACTTC.

This clonotype showed up many times. The V and J genes are TRBV19 and TRBJ2-1, with D unresolved. The CDR3 covers 15 residues. V lost 5 bases to trimming and J lost 9 bases, with 20 bases between them. Germline values: CDR1 LNHDA, CDR2 SQIVND (reference sequence). For the CDR3, the DNA is TGTGCCAGTAGTGGGCATTCCGGCCCAACTGTTGAGCAGTTCTTC. Protein: CASSGHSGPTVEQFF.

This clonotype has a count of ten or more. The chain carries TRBV9 and TRBJ1-5; 7 nucleotides match TRBD1. This CDR3 comprises 14 residues. Germline CDR1 reads SGDLS; CDR2 reads YYNGEE. Trimming cost V 4 bases and J 6 bases; bases outside gene matches: 7. The CDR3 sequence is CASSLSTGPQPQHF. In DNA, the CDR3 is TGTGCCAGCAGCTTGTCGACAGGGCCTCAGCCCCAGCATTTT. Full variable domain (missing parts from reference TRBV9 and TRBJ1-5): DSGVTQTPKHLITATGQRVTLRCSPRSGDLSVYWYQQSLDQGLQFLIQYYNGEERAKGNILERFSAQQFPDLHSELNLSSLELGDSALYFCASSLSTGPQPQHFGDGTRLSIL.

The rearrangement links TRBV24-1 to TRBJ2-1; 13 bases agree with TRBD2. Germline V gene lookup returns CDR1 KGHDR and CDR2 SFDVKD. This CDR3 is 17 amino acids long. V dropped 3 bases and J dropped 8; count of bases not matched to a gene: 9. The CDR3 spells CATSDPRTSGGIYEQFF. CDR3 bases: TGTGCCACCAGTGATCCTAGGACTAGCGGGGGAATTTATGAGCAGTTCTTC.